The 14 T cell receptor beta chains listed next were all sequenced from one sample in a study of Ad26.COV2.S vaccination and SARS-CoV-2 variants. Noted treatment: roughly 19 received Ad26.COV2.S at low or high dose, single or two shots; 5 received placebo; per-sample allocation not given. Specimen acquisition occurred on day 63 following the initial vaccine or placebo injection. Repertoires were generated with immunoSEQ multiplex PCR, while TCRdb's copy carries only in-frame clones and drops some. The table lists roughly 460,000 clones, roughly 87% of them singletons. The sample was peripheral blood, taken in a trial of Ad26.COV2.S vaccine versus placebo. These receptors were taken from a person between 18 and 60 years old who received the Ad26.COV2.S COVID-19 vaccine or a placebo.

This clone came up a few times. The V and J genes are TRBV5-5 and TRBJ2-6, with D uncertain. V was shortened by 2 bases and J by 3 bases, with 3 bases between the two germline ends. The CDR3 is made up of 13 amino acids. CDR1 is SGHKS and CDR2 is YYEKEE in the germline V gene (reference sequence). The CDR3 protein is CASSFGGANVLTF. The CDR3 coding sequence is TGTGCCAGCAGCTTCGGTGGGGCCAACGTCCTGACTTTC.

This chain joins TRBV27 and TRBJ1-6; D uncertain. This CDR3 is built from 14 residues. Germline CDR1 MNHEY, CDR2 SMNVEV (reference sequence). Trimming took off 4 bases at V and 9 bases at J, with 13 bases between the two ends. The CDR3 region is CASSSKVAASPLHF. CDR3 DNA: TGTGCCAGCAGTTCCAAGGTGGCGGCTTCACCCCTCCACTTT.

The CDR3 here is CASSPNVGNTEAFF. CDR3 DNA: TGTGCCAGCAGCCCGAATGTGGGGAACACTGAAGCTTTCTTT. This chain links TRBV7-9 with TRBJ1-1; D gene uncertain. Germline V gene sequence: CDR1 SEHNR, CDR2 FQNEAQ (reference sequence). The CDR3 has 14 residues. Trimming took off 5 bases at V and 1 base at J, with 11 bases between the two ends.

This sequence joins TRBV10-3 and TRBJ1-1, with 7 bases fitting TRBD1. Germline lookup yields CDR1 ENHRY and CDR2 SYGVKD. V was clipped by 4 bases and J by 9 bases; unmatched bases: 8. This CDR3 comprises 13 residues. The CDR3 reads CAISGEEGQKAFF. The CDR3 DNA reads as TGTGCCATCAGTGGAGAAGAGGGACAGAAAGCTTTCTTT.

The chain joins TRBV10-3 to TRBJ1-4; D is possibly TRBD1 (5 bases). CDR1 and CDR2 (germline): ENHRY, SYGVKD. This CDR3 contains 14 residues. Trimming removed 8 bases at V and 10 bases at J, with 20 bases between. This CDR3 is CAIGAGPASSKLFF. The CDR3 DNA reads TGTGCCATCGGAGCGGGACCGGCATCCTCAAAACTGTTTTTT.

The chain has TRBV19 and TRBJ1-2; D is possibly TRBD1 (6 bases). The CDR3 is made up of 13 amino acids. Germline V gene lookup returns CDR1 LNHDA and CDR2 SQIVND (reference sequence). The V end lost 5 bases, the J end lost 4 bases, and 11 bases lay between the germline ends. The CDR3 DNA reads as TGTGCCAGTAGTTCGTCCAGGGGCTATGGCTACACCTTC. This codes for CASSSSRGYGYTF.

V gene TRBV6-5 combines with J gene TRBJ2-1, with D tentatively TRBD1 (5 bases). The V end was cut by 6 bases, the J end by 11 bases, with 11 bases between. This CDR3 comprises 11 residues. Germline V lookup: CDR1 MNHEY, CDR2 SVGAGI. The CDR3 spells CASSRLGQQFF. The CDR3 nucleotides read TGTGCCAGCAGCCGCCTGGGGCAGCAGTTCTTC.

J is TRBJ1-2 and V is TRBV11-3; D gene uncertain. V was clipped by 6 bases and J by 5 bases, with 4 bases between them. Per the germline V gene, CDR1 is SGHNT and CDR2 is YENEEA. The CDR3 runs 10 residues. The CDR3 DNA reads as TGTGCCAGCAGTTCGTATGGCTACACCTTC. It translates to CASSSYGYTF.

The chain uses TRBV27 and TRBJ2-1, with unresolved D. CDR1 MNHEY and CDR2 SMNVEV come from the germline V gene (reference sequence). V gave up 2 bases and J gave up 7 bases, with 12 bases separating them. The CDR3 is 14 amino acids. The CDR3 here is CASSLLGKENEQFF. The DNA of the CDR3 is TGTGCCAGCAGTTTACTAGGCAAGGAGAATGAGCAGTTCTTC.

The rearrangement uses TRBV6-5 and TRBJ2-2, with 7 bases aligning to TRBD1. V trimming: 7 bases; J trimming: 4 bases; junction bases outside the gene matches: 6. CDR3 length: 14 residues. Looked up from germline, CDR1 is MNHEY and CDR2 is SVGAGI. Here the CDR3 DNA reads TGTGCCAGCAACCAGCGACAGGGCACCGGGGAGCTGTTTTTT. Translating gives CASNQRQGTGELFF.

The chain joins TRBV18 to TRBJ2-3; maybe TRBD1 (5 bases). There are 14 residues in the CDR3. Trimming removed 4 bases at V and 1 base at J, with 9 bases between. CDR1 is KGHSH and CDR2 is LQKENI in the germline V gene. DNA for the CDR3: TGTGCCAGCTCACGTATAGGGGGCACAGATACGCAGTATTTT. This encodes CASSRIGGTDTQYF. Complete variable domain (other parts from reference TRBV18 and TRBJ2-3): NAGVMQNPRHLVRRRGQEARLRCSPMKGHSHVYWYRQLPEEGLKFMVYLQKENIIDESGMPKERFSAEFPKEGPSILRIQQVVRGDSAAYFCASSRIGGTDTQYFGPGTRLTVL.

The rearrangement uses TRBV6-5 and TRBJ1-2; TRBD1 matches at 8 bases. CDR1 is MNHEY and CDR2 is SVGAGI in the germline V gene. The CDR3 has 13 residues. With 6 bases clipped from V and 6 bases from J, the junction kept 6 bases outside the gene matches. The CDR3 DNA is TGTGCCAGCAGAGTCGACAGGGGCCATGGCTACACCTTC. This translates into CASRVDRGHGYTF.

This clone appeared once. V is TRBV19 and J is TRBJ2-3; D unclear. This CDR3 has 13 amino acids. From germline, CDR1 is LNHDA and CDR2 SQIVND (reference sequence). V lost 4 bases and J 6 bases, leaving 11 bases between the germline ends. CDR3 residues: CASSSRAVDTQYF. The CDR3 nucleotides read TGTGCCAGTAGTAGTCGGGCCGTCGATACGCAGTATTTT.

For the CDR3, the DNA is TGTGCCAGCAGCTTGGAACTAGCGGGAGATACGCAGTATTTT. Its protein product is CASSLELAGDTQYF. The chain has TRBV5-4 and TRBJ2-3; 9 positions agree with TRBD2. CDR3 length equals 14 residues. V shed 0 bases and J 5 bases; nucleotides not matched to a gene: 1. Germline CDR1 reads SGHNT; CDR2 reads YYREEE (reference sequence).